This T cell receptor beta chain was documented in a study of CD8 T cells in ankylosing spondylitis (TCRdb year 2017). In terms of the full investigation: The study profiled T cell receptor beta repertoires in healthy donors and ankylosing spondylitis patients to find disease-linked TCR variants. In total, the full study cohort was made up of roughly 110 healthy donors and 25 to 30 ankylosing spondylitis patients. Peripheral blood was sampled, and synovial fluid was additionally collected from ankylosing spondylitis patients.

In its sample, this clonotype was seen many times. Its recognized antigen is unknown. No base qualities exist here, and no much larger clone lies one base off it. Reads for this sample came from an Illumina HiSeq 2500. Quantitative 5'-RACE with molecular barcodes was used to prepare TCR beta libraries. Per the original workflow: A new computational method based on a probabilistic model of VDJ rearrangement was used to identify disease-linked TCR variants. Starting from the raw public reads, TCRdb applied fastp trimming at Q25, assembled clones with MiXCR and retained in-frame beta chains. One record per CDR3 amino acid sequence lists the most common genes and DNA. These V and J calls derive from TCRdb rather than the authors' analysis. A total of about 700,000 distinct CDR3 sequences appear in this sample, around 17% of them only once. The ten most abundant clones make up around a fifth of the sample.

Trimming accounts for 6 bases at V and 3 bases at J, while the number of junction bases matched to no gene is 7. The CDR3 covers 15 residues, taking in both the cysteine and the phenylalanine. Only the CDR3 region is kept as DNA, spanning 45 bases read in frame from base 1. The paper as a whole reports these results and caveats: The disease-linked clones were reported as significantly enriched in matched synovial fluid samples from ankylosing spondylitis patients. Blood from ankylosing spondylitis patients appeared to be characterized by a TCR beta motif composed of 7 to 9 highly homologous amino acid variants. In peripheral blood, the disease-linked clones were found at relatively low frequencies and had a CD8+ phenotype. Some TCR beta motif variants had previously been reported in synovial fluid and blood of reactive arthritis patients, which suggested common disease-initiation mechanisms.

The sequence was obtained from a male donor with ankylosing spondylitis. What was sequenced was blood, either unsorted or a sorted T cell fraction (not recorded which). The V and J genes are TRBV12-3 or TRBV12-4 and TRBJ1-2; TRBD1 agrees with 10 junctional bases. CDR3 protein: CASSGQGQGYYGYTF. The DNA sequence is given as TGTGCCAGCAGCGGCCAGGGACAGGGGTACTATGGCTACACCTTC.